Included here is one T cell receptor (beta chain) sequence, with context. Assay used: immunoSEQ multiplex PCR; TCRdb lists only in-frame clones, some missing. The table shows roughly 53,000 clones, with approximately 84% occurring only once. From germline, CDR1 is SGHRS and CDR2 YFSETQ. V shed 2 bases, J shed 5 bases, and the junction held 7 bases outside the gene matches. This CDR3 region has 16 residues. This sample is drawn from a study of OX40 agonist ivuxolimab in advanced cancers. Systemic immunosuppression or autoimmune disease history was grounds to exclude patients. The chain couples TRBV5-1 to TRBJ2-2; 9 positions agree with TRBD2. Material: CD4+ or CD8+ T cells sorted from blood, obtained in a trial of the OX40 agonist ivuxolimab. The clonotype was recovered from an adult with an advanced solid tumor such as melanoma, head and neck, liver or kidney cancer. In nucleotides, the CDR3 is TGCGCCAGCAGCTTAAATCAGCGGGAGGTTACCGGGGAGCTGTTTTTT. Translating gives CASSLNQREVTGELFF.